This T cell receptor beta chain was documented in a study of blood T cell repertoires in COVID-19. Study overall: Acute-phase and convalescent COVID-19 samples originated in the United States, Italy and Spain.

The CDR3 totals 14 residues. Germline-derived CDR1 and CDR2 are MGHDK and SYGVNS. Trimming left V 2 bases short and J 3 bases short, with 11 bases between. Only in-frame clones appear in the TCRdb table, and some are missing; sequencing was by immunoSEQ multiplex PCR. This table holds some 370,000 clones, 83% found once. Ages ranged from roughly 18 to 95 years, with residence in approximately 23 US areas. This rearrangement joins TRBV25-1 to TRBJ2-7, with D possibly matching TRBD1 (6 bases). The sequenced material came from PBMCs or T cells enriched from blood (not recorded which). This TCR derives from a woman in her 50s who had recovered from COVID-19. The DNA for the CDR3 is TGTGCCAGCAGTGAAACAGGGATAATCTACGAGCAGTACTTC. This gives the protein CASSETGIIYEQYF.